A selection of T cell receptor beta chains follows, all from one sample in a study of PD-1 blockade in mismatch repair-deficient tumors. Repertoires were generated with immunoSEQ multiplex PCR, while TCRdb's copy carries only in-frame clones and drops some. Counted here are under 20,000 clones, more than 65% occurring once; the ten biggest clones make up around 3.3%. This specimen consisted of PBMCs, obtained 4 weeks after starting pembrolizumab. The receptors come from an adult with mismatch repair-deficient cancer. Each CDR3 is given with its conserved first and last residue. Fields, in order: D gene, V gene, J gene, clone size, CDR3 length, CDR3 protein, CDR3 DNA. The D gene is left open where the match is weak. Only some rows state a clone size, as once, few, many or a class for expanded clones.

d_call: TRBD1
v_call: TRBV6-1
j_call: TRBJ2-1
clone_size: .
cdr3_length: 14
cdr3_aa: CASSGQGLYNEQFF
cdr3_nt: TGTGCCAGCTCTGGACAGGGTTTATACAATGAGCAGTTCTTC

d_call: TRBD1
v_call: TRBV19
j_call: TRBJ1-1
clone_size: .
cdr3_length: 16
cdr3_aa: CASRTGQTYMNTEAFF
cdr3_nt: TGTGCCAGTAGAACGGGACAGACCTACATGAACACTGAAGCTTTCTTT

d_call: TRBD1
v_call: TRBV5-6
j_call: TRBJ1-5
clone_size: .
cdr3_length: 17
cdr3_aa: CASSRRQGGGGNQPQHF
cdr3_nt: TGTGCCAGCAGTCGCCGACAGGGAGGAGGCGGCAATCAGCCCCAGCATTTT

d_call: TRBD1
v_call: TRBV19
j_call: TRBJ2-3
clone_size: once
cdr3_length: 14
cdr3_aa: CASSRDRGTDTQYF
cdr3_nt: TGTGCCAGTAGTAGGGACAGGGGCACAGATACGCAGTATTTT

d_call: .
v_call: TRBV5-5
j_call: TRBJ2-7
clone_size: few
cdr3_length: 12
cdr3_aa: CASSLTSYEQYF
cdr3_nt: TGTGCCAGCAGCTTAACTAGCTACGAGCAGTACTTC

d_call: .
v_call: TRBV19
j_call: TRBJ2-1
clone_size: .
cdr3_length: 14
cdr3_aa: CASRPRGLIDEQFF
cdr3_nt: TGTGCCAGTAGGCCTCGCGGACTGATCGATGAGCAGTTCTTC

d_call: TRBD1
v_call: TRBV10-2
j_call: TRBJ2-5
clone_size: .
cdr3_length: 15
cdr3_aa: CASSVGQGYWETQYF
cdr3_nt: TGCGCCAGCAGTGTAGGACAGGGATACTGGGAGACCCAGTACTTC

d_call: .
v_call: TRBV7-9
j_call: TRBJ2-1
clone_size: .
cdr3_length: 14
cdr3_aa: CASSLTLSSNEQFF
cdr3_nt: TGTGCCAGCAGCTTAACTCTTAGCTCCAATGAGCAGTTCTTC

d_call: .
v_call: TRBV6-4
j_call: TRBJ2-3
clone_size: .
cdr3_length: 13
cdr3_aa: CASSDWASDTQYF
cdr3_nt: TGTGCCAGCAGTGACTGGGCCTCGGATACGCAGTATTTT

d_call: TRBD2
v_call: TRBV28
j_call: TRBJ2-3
clone_size: .
cdr3_length: 15
cdr3_aa: CASTTLAGRGDTQYF
cdr3_nt: TGTGCCAGCACCACACTAGCGGGACGAGGAGATACGCAGTATTTT

d_call: TRBD1
v_call: TRBV5-1
j_call: TRBJ2-3
clone_size: .
cdr3_length: 13
cdr3_aa: CASSVTGTDTQYF
cdr3_nt: TGCGCCAGCAGCGTGACAGGGACAGATACGCAGTATTTT

d_call: TRBD1
v_call: TRBV28
j_call: TRBJ1-3
clone_size: .
cdr3_length: 16
cdr3_aa: CASRPLGQPSGNTIYF
cdr3_nt: TGTGCCAGCAGACCTTTGGGACAGCCGTCTGGAAACACCATATATTTT

d_call: .
v_call: TRBV19
j_call: TRBJ1-4
clone_size: .
cdr3_length: 15
cdr3_aa: CASSITPARVEKLFF
cdr3_nt: TGTGCCAGTAGTATTACCCCCGCCCGGGTTGAAAAACTGTTTTTT

d_call: .
v_call: TRBV5-1
j_call: TRBJ2-5
clone_size: .
cdr3_length: 15
cdr3_aa: CASSHPSGTQETQYF
cdr3_nt: TGCGCCAGCAGCCACCCCAGCGGAACCCAAGAGACCCAGTACTTC

d_call: TRBD1
v_call: TRBV30
j_call: TRBJ1-2
clone_size: .
cdr3_length: 18
cdr3_aa: CAWSFFLGQGRHFGGYTF
cdr3_nt: TGTGCCTGGAGTTTTTTTCTTGGACAGGGGCGACATTTTGGGGGCTACACCTTC

d_call: TRBD2
v_call: TRBV28
j_call: TRBJ2-3
clone_size: .
cdr3_length: 16
cdr3_aa: CASRPNIAGGADTQYF
cdr3_nt: TGTGCCAGCAGGCCCAACATAGCGGGAGGGGCAGATACGCAGTATTTT

d_call: TRBD2
v_call: TRBV9
j_call: TRBJ2-1
clone_size: .
cdr3_length: 15
cdr3_aa: CASSVVLAGGNEQFF
cdr3_nt: TGTGCCAGCAGCGTAGTGTTAGCGGGAGGGAATGAGCAGTTCTTC

d_call: TRBD2
v_call: TRBV30
j_call: TRBJ2-5
clone_size: .
cdr3_length: 17
cdr3_aa: CAWSPGLAGLRGETQYF
cdr3_nt: TGTGCCTGGAGTCCCGGACTAGCGGGACTACGGGGGGAGACCCAGTACTTC

d_call: TRBD1
v_call: TRBV29-1
j_call: TRBJ1-1
clone_size: .
cdr3_length: 12
cdr3_aa: CSVLLDRGWTFF
cdr3_nt: TGCAGCGTTCTTTTAGACAGGGGATGGACTTTCTTT

d_call: .
v_call: TRBV5-3
j_call: TRBJ2-7
clone_size: .
cdr3_length: 11
cdr3_aa: CARSPSYEQYF
cdr3_nt: TGTGCCAGAAGCCCCTCTTACGAGCAGTACTTC

d_call: .
v_call: TRBV4-1
j_call: TRBJ2-2
clone_size: .
cdr3_length: 15
cdr3_aa: CASSWRGQTTGELFF
cdr3_nt: TGCGCCAGCAGCTGGCGGGGACAGACCACCGGGGAGCTGTTTTTT

d_call: .
v_call: TRBV7-9
j_call: TRBJ2-7
clone_size: few
cdr3_length: 15
cdr3_aa: CASSLEPGLSYEQYF
cdr3_nt: TGTGCCAGCAGCTTAGAACCGGGACTTTCCTACGAGCAGTACTTC

d_call: TRBD2
v_call: TRBV14
j_call: TRBJ2-2
clone_size: .
cdr3_length: 15
cdr3_aa: CASSQVLLAGGELFF
cdr3_nt: TGTGCCAGCAGCCAAGTATTGCTAGCGGGCGGGGAGCTGTTTTTT

d_call: TRBD1
v_call: TRBV5-6
j_call: TRBJ2-7
clone_size: few
cdr3_length: 12
cdr3_aa: CASSWTGGEQYF
cdr3_nt: TGTGCCAGCAGCTGGACAGGGGGCGAGCAGTACTTC

d_call: .
v_call: TRBV4-1
j_call: TRBJ2-2
clone_size: .
cdr3_length: 20
cdr3_aa: CASSQAKRGMAPWGAGELFF
cdr3_nt: TGCGCCAGCAGCCAGGCAAAAAGGGGTATGGCACCCTGGGGCGCCGGGGAGCTGTTTTTT

d_call: .
v_call: TRBV6-5
j_call: TRBJ1-4
clone_size: .
cdr3_length: 15
cdr3_aa: CASSYGGGANEKLFF
cdr3_nt: TGTGCCAGCAGTTACGGAGGGGGGGCTAATGAAAAACTGTTTTTT

d_call: TRBD2
v_call: TRBV7-2
j_call: TRBJ2-1
clone_size: .
cdr3_length: 14
cdr3_aa: CASSRLADHNEQFF
cdr3_nt: TGTGCCAGCAGCAGACTAGCGGACCACAATGAGCAGTTCTTC

d_call: .
v_call: TRBV30
j_call: TRBJ2-3
clone_size: .
cdr3_length: 12
cdr3_aa: CAWSTETDTQYF
cdr3_nt: TGTGCCTGGAGTACGGAGACAGATACGCAGTATTTT

d_call: TRBD2
v_call: TRBV28
j_call: TRBJ2-1
clone_size: .
cdr3_length: 14
cdr3_aa: CASTGTNFYNEQFF
cdr3_nt: TGTGCCAGCACTGGGACTAACTTCTACAATGAGCAGTTCTTC

d_call: .
v_call: TRBV27
j_call: TRBJ1-5
clone_size: .
cdr3_length: 16
cdr3_aa: CASSLLAGAVNQPQHF
cdr3_nt: TGTGCCAGCAGTTTATTGGCGGGGGCGGTCAATCAGCCCCAGCATTTT

d_call: TRBD2
v_call: TRBV6-5
j_call: TRBJ2-5
clone_size: .
cdr3_length: 15
cdr3_aa: CASSSSVAGVGTQYF
cdr3_nt: TGTGCCAGCAGTTCCTCGGTAGCGGGAGTTGGGACCCAGTACTTC

d_call: TRBD1
v_call: TRBV5-1
j_call: TRBJ2-3
clone_size: .
cdr3_length: 15
cdr3_aa: CASSTGDRVNHTQYF
cdr3_nt: TGCGCCAGCAGCACCGGGGACAGGGTTAATCATACGCAGTATTTT

d_call: TRBD1
v_call: TRBV9
j_call: TRBJ2-1
clone_size: .
cdr3_length: 14
cdr3_aa: CASSLRTGVNEQFF
cdr3_nt: TGTGCCAGCAGCCTGAGGACAGGGGTCAATGAGCAGTTCTTC

d_call: .
v_call: TRBV9
j_call: TRBJ2-7
clone_size: .
cdr3_length: 16
cdr3_aa: CASSVGASWSYDEQYF
cdr3_nt: TGTGCCAGCAGCGTGGGGGCTAGCTGGTCTTACGACGAGCAGTACTTC

d_call: TRBD2
v_call: TRBV30
j_call: TRBJ2-7
clone_size: .
cdr3_length: 18
cdr3_aa: CAWRATSGYWVDYYEQYF
cdr3_nt: TGTGCCTGGAGAGCGACTAGCGGGTATTGGGTCGATTACTACGAGCAGTACTTC

d_call: .
v_call: TRBV11-3
j_call: TRBJ2-1
clone_size: .
cdr3_length: 12
cdr3_aa: CASSSGDNEQFF
cdr3_nt: TGTGCCAGCAGCTCAGGGGACAATGAGCAGTTCTTC

d_call: TRBD2
v_call: TRBV28
j_call: TRBJ2-7
clone_size: .
cdr3_length: 14
cdr3_aa: CASFYRAGEGEQYF
cdr3_nt: TGTGCCAGCTTCTATCGCGCGGGAGAAGGCGAGCAGTACTTC

d_call: TRBD2
v_call: TRBV27
j_call: TRBJ2-3
clone_size: .
cdr3_length: 17
cdr3_aa: CASSPGTSGRALGTQYF
cdr3_nt: TGTGCCAGCAGTCCAGGGACTAGCGGGAGGGCCCTGGGTACGCAGTATTTT

d_call: TRBD2
v_call: TRBV14
j_call: TRBJ2-1
clone_size: .
cdr3_length: 15
cdr3_aa: CASSPLSGSYNEQFF
cdr3_nt: TGTGCCAGCAGCCCGCTCAGCGGGAGTTACAATGAGCAGTTCTTC

d_call: .
v_call: TRBV27
j_call: TRBJ1-3
clone_size: .
cdr3_length: 14
cdr3_aa: CASMRSGSGNTIYF
cdr3_nt: TGTGCCAGTATGCGGAGCGGTTCTGGAAACACCATATATTTT

d_call: .
v_call: TRBV28
j_call: TRBJ1-4
clone_size: .
cdr3_length: 14
cdr3_aa: CASSLGQGGEKLFF
cdr3_nt: TGTGCCAGCAGTTTGGGTCAGGGAGGGGAAAAACTGTTTTTT

d_call: .
v_call: TRBV9
j_call: TRBJ1-5
clone_size: .
cdr3_length: 14
cdr3_aa: CASIGRVNNQPQHF
cdr3_nt: TGTGCCAGCATCGGCAGGGTCAACAATCAGCCCCAGCATTTT

d_call: TRBD1
v_call: TRBV6-1
j_call: TRBJ1-1
clone_size: .
cdr3_length: 15
cdr3_aa: CASSEGGTGNTEAFF
cdr3_nt: TGTGCCAGCAGTGAAGGCGGGACAGGGAACACTGAAGCTTTCTTT

d_call: .
v_call: TRBV18
j_call: TRBJ2-1
clone_size: once
cdr3_length: 14
cdr3_aa: CASSPPAGVGEQFF
cdr3_nt: TGTGCCAGCTCACCACCGGCAGGGGTGGGTGAGCAGTTCTTC

d_call: .
v_call: TRBV6-1
j_call: TRBJ1-5
clone_size: .
cdr3_length: 14
cdr3_aa: CASSEIVPRSPQHF
cdr3_nt: TGTGCCAGCAGTGAAATTGTCCCGAGATCACCCCAGCATTTT

d_call: TRBD2
v_call: TRBV7-3
j_call: TRBJ2-2
clone_size: .
cdr3_length: 16
cdr3_aa: CASSPGLTFNTGELFF
cdr3_nt: TGTGCCAGCAGCCCGGGACTAACCTTCAACACCGGGGAGCTGTTTTTT

d_call: .
v_call: TRBV7-2
j_call: TRBJ2-3
clone_size: .
cdr3_length: 16
cdr3_aa: CASSPGLGRMTDTQYF
cdr3_nt: TGTGCCAGCAGCCCAGGTTTGGGCAGGATGACAGATACGCAGTATTTT

d_call: TRBD1
v_call: TRBV28
j_call: TRBJ2-1
clone_size: .
cdr3_length: 16
cdr3_aa: CASSPITGGPYNEQFF
cdr3_nt: TGTGCCAGCAGTCCTATTACAGGGGGCCCCTACAATGAGCAGTTCTTC

d_call: .
v_call: TRBV28
j_call: TRBJ2-7
clone_size: few
cdr3_length: 13
cdr3_aa: CASEQGAVSEQYF
cdr3_nt: TGTGCCTCCGAACAGGGTGCTGTGAGTGAGCAGTACTTC

d_call: TRBD2
v_call: TRBV4-1
j_call: TRBJ2-3
clone_size: .
cdr3_length: 20
cdr3_aa: CASSHAPAGSWRGSPDTQYF
cdr3_nt: TGCGCCAGCAGCCACGCCCCGGCAGGGTCGTGGCGGGGGTCCCCAGATACGCAGTATTTT

d_call: .
v_call: TRBV11-2
j_call: TRBJ2-1
clone_size: .
cdr3_length: 12
cdr3_aa: CASSLDWPEQFF
cdr3_nt: TGTGCCAGCAGCTTAGATTGGCCAGAGCAGTTCTTC

d_call: TRBD2
v_call: TRBV7-3
j_call: TRBJ2-7
clone_size: few
cdr3_length: 13
cdr3_aa: CASSKTSVSEQYF
cdr3_nt: TGTGCCAGCAGCAAGACTAGCGTAAGCGAGCAGTACTTC